This T cell receptor (beta chain) was sequenced for a study of shared clonotypes between healthy human individuals. Study-wide results and limits: The study drew on few donors, limiting represented genetic and exposure-history diversity.

Unsorted material relied on approximately 89 million PBMCs as the source of genomic DNA. Researchers ran the assay at a deep level. In the authors' methods: Filtering differed because ImmunoSEQ produced junction-only sequences that carried no quality scores. Produced via immunoSEQ multiplex PCR; TCRdb's table is partial and in-frame only. D and trimming were read from the DNA, whereas the V and J calls and clone size are those reported in that table. The sample yields about 470,000 clones, more than 75% seen once. Comment on this clone: What it binds is not known.

The clonotype originates from a woman aged 40 to 49 in good health. Some clones in this sample may be carry-over from other donors' samples. The source material was PBMCs.

This CDR3 reads CASSRLAGGGSYNEQFF. CDR3 sequence (DNA): TGTGCCAGCAGTCGACTAGCGGGAGGTGGTTCCTACAATGAGCAGTTCTTC. This rearrangement joins TRBV27 to TRBJ2-1; 13 bases map to TRBD2. The germline V gene has CDR1 MNHEY and CDR2 SMNVEV (reference sequence). The CDR3 extends over 17 amino acids. V was pared by 5 bases and J by 1 base, with 5 bases of the junction left unmatched.